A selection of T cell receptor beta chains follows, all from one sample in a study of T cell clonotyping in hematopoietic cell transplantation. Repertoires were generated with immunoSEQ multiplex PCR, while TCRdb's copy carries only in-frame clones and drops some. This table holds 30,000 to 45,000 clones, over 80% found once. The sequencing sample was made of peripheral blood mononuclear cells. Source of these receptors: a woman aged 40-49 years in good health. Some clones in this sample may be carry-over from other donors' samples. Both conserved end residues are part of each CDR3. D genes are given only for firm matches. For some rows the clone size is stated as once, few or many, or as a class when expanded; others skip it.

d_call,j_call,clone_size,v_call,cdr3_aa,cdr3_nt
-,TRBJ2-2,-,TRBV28,CASSSGGGRRGELFF,TGTGCCAGCAGCTCAGGAGGGGGAAGACGGGGGGAGCTGTTTTTT
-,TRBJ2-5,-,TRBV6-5,CASSYRTGEVGETQYF,TGTGCCAGCAGCTACCGAACAGGGGAGGTTGGGGAGACCCAGTACTTC
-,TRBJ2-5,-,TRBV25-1,CASSVGYGRETQYF,TGTGCCAGCAGTGTGGGGTACGGTCGGGAGACCCAGTACTTC
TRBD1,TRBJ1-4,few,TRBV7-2,CASSLGTGDSTNEKLFF,TGTGCCAGCAGCCTCGGGACAGGGGATTCAACTAATGAAAAACTGTTTTTT
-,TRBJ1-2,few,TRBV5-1,CASRNTQGYGYTF,TGCGCCAGCAGGAATACACAGGGCTATGGCTACACCTTC
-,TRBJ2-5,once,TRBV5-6,CASSLYRRGAQYF,TGTGCCAGCAGCTTGTATCGCCGCGGGGCCCAGTACTTC
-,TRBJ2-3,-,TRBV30,CAWSVGGEGDTQYF,TGTGCCTGGAGTGTAGGGGGAGAGGGGGATACGCAGTATTTT
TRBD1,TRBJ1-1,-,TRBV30,CAWSPGTGAAFF,TGTGCCTGGAGCCCAGGGACAGGAGCAGCTTTCTTT
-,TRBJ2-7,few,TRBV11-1,CASSLTGLYHEQYF,TGTGCCAGCAGCTTAACTGGCCTCTACCACGAGCAGTACTTC
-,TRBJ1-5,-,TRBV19,CASSPRGRGTNQPQHF,TGTGCCAGTAGTCCCCGCGGTCGGGGGACCAATCAGCCCCAGCATTTT
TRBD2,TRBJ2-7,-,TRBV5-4,CASSLEGTRSYEQYF,TGTGCCAGCAGCTTGGAAGGGACTAGATCCTACGAGCAGTACTTC
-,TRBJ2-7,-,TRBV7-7,CASSLGGAGSEQYF,TGTGCTAGCAGCTTGGGTGGGGCAGGGAGCGAGCAGTACTTC
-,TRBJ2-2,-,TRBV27,CASSPIGDTGELFF,TGTGCCAGCAGTCCAATTGGGGACACCGGGGAGCTGTTTTTT